A single sample is the source of the 21 T cell receptor beta chains below, sequenced in a study of blood T cell repertoires in COVID-19. TCRdb's copy holds only in-frame clones and misses some; the assay was immunoSEQ multiplex PCR. The table shows approximately 82,000 clones, with 81% occurring only once. The sample taken for sequencing was peripheral blood. Source of these receptors: a human donor in a cohort sampled during active COVID-19.

V gene TRBV28 combines with J gene TRBJ1-1; weak D call: TRBD1 (6 bases). The CDR3 has 15 amino acids. Germline V gives CDR1 MDHEN, CDR2 SYDVKM. The V and J ends lost 7 bases and 0 bases respectively, with 15 bases between them. The CDR3 here is CASIYRVGMNTEAFF. As DNA, the CDR3 is TGTGCCAGCATATACAGGGTTGGGATGAACACTGAAGCTTTCTTT.

The chain's CDR3 is CASRLQGSNEKLFF. In DNA, the CDR3 is TGTGCCAGCAGACTACAGGGATCGAATGAAAAACTGTTTTTT. This chain connects TRBV2 to TRBJ1-4; maybe TRBD1 (6 bases). Germline V lookup: CDR1 SNHLY, CDR2 FYNNEI. The V gene lost 6 bases and the J gene lost 5 bases, with 13 bases spanning the gap. The CDR3 runs to 14 residues. Drawing the rest from reference TRBV2 and TRBJ1-4, the complete variable domain is EPEVTQTPSHQVTQMGQEVILRCVPISNHLYFYWYRQILGQKVEFLVSFYNNEISEKSEIFDDQFSVERPDGSNFTLKIRSTKLEDSAMYFCASRLQGSNEKLFFGSGTQLSVL.

The chain links TRBV5-1 to TRBJ1-1, with TRBD1 matching 10 bases. Trimming removed 4 bases from V and 5 bases from J; junction bases left unmatched: 5. Germline V gene data show CDR1 as SGHRS and CDR2 as YFSETQ. This CDR3 contains 14 residues. In nucleotides, the CDR3 is TGCGCCAGCAGCGGGACAGGGGAGAGGACTGAAGCTTTCTTT. Its protein product is CASSGTGERTEAFF. Supplemented by reference TRBV5-1 and TRBJ1-1, the full variable domain reads KAGVTQTPRYLIKTRGQQVTLSCSPISGHRSVSWYQQTPGQGLQFLFEYFSETQRNKGNFPGRFSGRQFSNSRSEMNVSTLELGDSALYLCASSGTGERTEAFFGQGTRLTVV.

This chain joins TRBV30 and TRBJ1-4; D is uncertain. CDR1 and CDR2 (germline): GTSNPN, SVGIG (reference sequence). Trimming removed 3 bases from V and 4 bases from J, with 9 bases in between. The CDR3 has 13 residues. The CDR3 here is CAWSQSLNEKLFF. The CDR3 coding sequence is TGTGCCTGGAGCCAGTCTCTTAATGAAAAACTGTTTTTT.

This chain links TRBV6-5 with TRBJ1-1, with D uncertain. Trimming removed 7 bases from V and 6 bases from J, with 15 bases in between. Germline V gene lookup returns CDR1 MNHEY and CDR2 SVGAGI. The CDR3 spans 13 residues. The CDR3 loop is CASTPRVDAEAFF. The CDR3 coding sequence is TGTGCCAGCACCCCGAGGGTAGACGCTGAAGCTTTCTTT.

The chain has TRBV11-3 and TRBJ2-5, with D uncertain. From germline, CDR1 is SGHNT and CDR2 YENEEA. CDR3 size: 13 residues. Between the trimmed V and J ends, which lost 0 bases and 5 bases, there was a span of 7 bases. The CDR3 sequence is CASSLDLLETQYF. CDR3 nucleotides: TGTGCCAGCAGCTTAGATCTTTTGGAGACCCAGTACTTC.

The V gene is TRBV6-5, the J gene TRBJ2-2, with D perhaps matching TRBD2 (6 bases). The CDR3 has 14 amino acids. Germline V lookup: CDR1 MNHEY, CDR2 SVGAGI. V dropped 8 bases and J dropped 0 bases, with 10 bases sitting between them. Here the CDR3 reads CASSWRANTGELFF. As DNA, the CDR3 is TGTGCCAGCTCATGGAGGGCGAACACCGGGGAGCTGTTTTTT.

The CDR3 loop reads CAIPYVQGRWEGYTF. In nucleotides, the CDR3 is TGTGCCATCCCATATGTACAGGGGAGATGGGAGGGCTACACCTTC. V and J are TRBV21-1 and TRBJ1-2; TRBD1, the table's D call, lacks a check against the DNA. TRBV21-1 is listed as a pseudogene. The CDR3 contains 15 residues.

The chain joins TRBV11-2 to TRBJ2-4, with TRBD2 matching 10 bases. Germline CDR1 SGHAT, CDR2 FQNNGV. The CDR3 totals 14 residues. Unmatched junction bases numbered 6, after V lost 5 bases and J lost 8 bases. The CDR3 loop reads CASSMGLAWDIQYF. In nucleotides, the CDR3 is TGTGCCAGCAGCATGGGACTAGCGTGGGACATTCAGTACTTC.

CDR3 loop: CASSVRRRGEAFF. As DNA, the CDR3 is TGTGCCAGCAGCGTTCGGCGCAGGGGAGAAGCTTTCTTT. V and J are TRBV9 and TRBJ1-1; D is possibly TRBD1 (6 bases). CDR3 length: 13 residues. CDR1 SGDLS and CDR2 YYNGEE come from the germline V gene. V was trimmed by 2 bases and J by 8 bases, leaving 13 bases between them. The full variable domain, with the rest looked up from reference TRBV9 and TRBJ1-1, is DSGVTQTPKHLITATGQRVTLRCSPRSGDLSVYWYQQSLDQGLQFLIQYYNGEERAKGNILERFSAQQFPDLHSELNLSSLELGDSALYFCASSVRRRGEAFFGQGTRLTVV.

This chain's CDR3 is CASSQGARVNTEAFF. CDR3 bases: TGTGCCAGCTCCCAGGGGGCTAGGGTGAACACTGAAGCTTTCTTT. The chain joins TRBV18 to TRBJ1-1; TRBD1 matches 8 bases. Germline assignment: CDR1 KGHSH and CDR2 LQKENI. V was clipped by 6 bases and J by 0 bases; unmatched bases: 6. CDR3 size: 15 residues.

This chain links TRBV5-1 with TRBJ2-5; D uncertain. Trimming stripped 5 bases from V and 0 bases from J, with 8 bases between. This CDR3 contains 13 residues. CDR1 is SGHRS, CDR2 YFSETQ, per germline. The CDR3: CASRREDQETQYF. Written as DNA, the CDR3 is TGCGCCAGCAGGCGTGAGGACCAAGAGACCCAGTACTTC.

V and J are TRBV10-3 and TRBJ1-5; D is ambiguous. CDR3 size: 13 residues. The V end lost 4 bases, the J end lost 5 bases, and 9 bases lay between the germline ends. Germline loops: CDR1 ENHRY, CDR2 SYGVKD. The DNA of the CDR3 is TGTGCCATCAGTGCAGGAGGAGATCAGCCCCAGCATTTT. Translation gives CAISAGGDQPQHF.

The sample holds a few counts of this clone. The chain uses TRBV3-1 (or the pseudogene TRBV3-2) and TRBJ1-4; D is unresolved. V was trimmed by 0 bases and J by 7 bases, leaving 15 bases between them. The CDR3 has 16 amino acids. CDR1 is LGHDT and CDR2 is YNNKEL in the germline V gene (reference sequence). The CDR3: CASSQDLRGSGEKLFF. In DNA, the CDR3 is TGTGCCAGCAGCCAAGATCTTCGGGGATCTGGTGAAAAACTGTTTTTT.

The chain couples TRBV6-5 to TRBJ2-1; D is possibly TRBD2 (7 bases). The CDR3 has 14 amino acids. Germline V gene data show CDR1 as MNHEY and CDR2 as SVGAGI. Trimming removed 9 bases from V and 6 bases from J, with 18 bases in between. In nucleotides, the CDR3 is TGTGCCAGTGCCCCAGAAGGGGGGGCCAATGAGCAGTTCTTC. It is translated as CASAPEGGANEQFF.

The V gene is TRBV28, the J gene TRBJ1-5, with D hard to call. V was trimmed by 7 bases and J by 5 bases, leaving 18 bases between them. The CDR3 length is 15 residues. Per the germline V gene, CDR1 is MDHEN and CDR2 is SYDVKM. The CDR3 DNA reads TGTGCCAGCACCCAGCCGGCGGGTATCGATCAGCCCCAGCATTTT. Translation gives CASTQPAGIDQPQHF.

The chain recombines TRBV19 with TRBJ2-7, with a tentative D call TRBD2 (6 bases). Trimming pared 3 bases from V and 6 bases from J, leaving 12 bases between. CDR1 and CDR2 (germline): LNHDA, SQIVND (reference sequence). The CDR3 extends over 13 amino acids. CDR3 sequence: CASSIPEGGEQYF. The DNA of the CDR3 is TGTGCCAGTAGTATTCCCGAGGGAGGCGAGCAGTACTTC.

The chain is built from TRBV15 and TRBJ1-2, with 9 bases that match TRBD1. This CDR3 spans 17 amino acids. V dropped 7 bases and J dropped 8; count of bases not matched to a gene: 20. Germline-derived CDR1 and CDR2 are LNHNV and YYDKDF (reference sequence). As DNA, the CDR3 is TGTGCCACCAAGGATGGGACAGGGAGGAATCGGCTTAGGGGCTACACCTTC. This sequence encodes CATKDGTGRNRLRGYTF.

The V gene is TRBV19, the J gene TRBJ1-6, with D unresolved. The V end lost 9 bases, the J end lost 10 bases, and 19 bases lay between the germline ends. Germline V gene sequence: CDR1 LNHDA, CDR2 SQIVND (reference sequence). The CDR3 is 14 residues long. DNA for the CDR3: TGTGCCAGCAGGAGGTGGGCTCTAGAGTCACCCCTCCACTTT. It encodes CASRRWALESPLHF.

The gene calls are TRBV6-5 and TRBJ1-3; no clear D gene. The germline V gene has CDR1 MNHEY and CDR2 SVGAGI. Trimming removed 7 bases from V and 4 bases from J, with 17 bases in between. There are 15 residues in the CDR3. The CDR3 coding sequence is TGTGCCAGCACAAACATGCGGGCCAAAGGAAACACCATATATTTT. Its protein product is CASTNMRAKGNTIYF.

The V and J genes are TRBV9 and TRBJ2-5; D not resolved. The length of the CDR3 is 16 residues. Germline CDR1 SGDLS, CDR2 YYNGEE. Trimming removed 3 bases at V and 1 base at J, with 16 bases between. The CDR3 loop is CASSATGSSPQETQYF. In DNA form, the CDR3 reads TGTGCCAGCAGCGCGACCGGGTCCTCGCCCCAAGAGACCCAGTACTTC.